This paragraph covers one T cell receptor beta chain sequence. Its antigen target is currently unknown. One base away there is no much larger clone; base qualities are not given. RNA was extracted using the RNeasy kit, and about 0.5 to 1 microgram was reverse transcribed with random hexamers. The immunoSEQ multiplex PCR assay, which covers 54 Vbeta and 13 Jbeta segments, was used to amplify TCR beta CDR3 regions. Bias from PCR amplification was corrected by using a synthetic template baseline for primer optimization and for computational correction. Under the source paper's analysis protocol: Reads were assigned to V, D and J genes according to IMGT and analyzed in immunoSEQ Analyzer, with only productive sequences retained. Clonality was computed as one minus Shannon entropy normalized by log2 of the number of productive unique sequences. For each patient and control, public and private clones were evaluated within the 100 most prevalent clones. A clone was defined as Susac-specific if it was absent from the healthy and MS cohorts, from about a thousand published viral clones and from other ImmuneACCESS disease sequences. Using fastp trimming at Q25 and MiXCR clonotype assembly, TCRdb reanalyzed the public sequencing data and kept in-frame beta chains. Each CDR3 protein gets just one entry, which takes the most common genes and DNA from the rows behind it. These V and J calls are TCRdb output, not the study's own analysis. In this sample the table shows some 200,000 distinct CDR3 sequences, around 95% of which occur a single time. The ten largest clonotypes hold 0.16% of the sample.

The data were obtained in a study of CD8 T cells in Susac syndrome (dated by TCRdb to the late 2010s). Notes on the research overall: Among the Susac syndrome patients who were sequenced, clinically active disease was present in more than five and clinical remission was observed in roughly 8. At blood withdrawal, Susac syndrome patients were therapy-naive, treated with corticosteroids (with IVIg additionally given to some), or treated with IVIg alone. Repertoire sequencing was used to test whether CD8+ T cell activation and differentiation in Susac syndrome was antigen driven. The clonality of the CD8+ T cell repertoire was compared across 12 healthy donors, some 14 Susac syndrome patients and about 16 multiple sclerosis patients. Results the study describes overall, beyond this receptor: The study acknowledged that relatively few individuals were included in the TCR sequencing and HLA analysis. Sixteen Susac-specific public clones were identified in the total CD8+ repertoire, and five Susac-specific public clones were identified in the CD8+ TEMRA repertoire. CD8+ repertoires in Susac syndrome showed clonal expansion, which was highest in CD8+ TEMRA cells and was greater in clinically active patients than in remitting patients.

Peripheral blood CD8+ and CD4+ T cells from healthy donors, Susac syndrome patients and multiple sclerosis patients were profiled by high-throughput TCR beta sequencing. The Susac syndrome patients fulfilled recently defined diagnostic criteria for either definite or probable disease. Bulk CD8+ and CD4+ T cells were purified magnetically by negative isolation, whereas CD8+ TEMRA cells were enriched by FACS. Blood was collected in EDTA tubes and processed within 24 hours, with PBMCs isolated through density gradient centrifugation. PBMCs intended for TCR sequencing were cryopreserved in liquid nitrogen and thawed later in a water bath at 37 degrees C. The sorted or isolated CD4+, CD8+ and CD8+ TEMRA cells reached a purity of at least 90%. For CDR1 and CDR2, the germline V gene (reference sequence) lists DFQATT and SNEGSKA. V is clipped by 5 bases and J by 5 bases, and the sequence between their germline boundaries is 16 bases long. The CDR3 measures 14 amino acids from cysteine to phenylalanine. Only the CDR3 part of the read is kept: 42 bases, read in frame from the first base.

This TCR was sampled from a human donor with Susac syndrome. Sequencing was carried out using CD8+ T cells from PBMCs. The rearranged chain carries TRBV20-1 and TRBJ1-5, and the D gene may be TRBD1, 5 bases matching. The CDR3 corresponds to CSAALRWGDQPQHF. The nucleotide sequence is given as TGCAGTGCTGCTCTGAGGTGGGGGGATCAGCCCCAGCATTTT.